This is a list of T cell receptor beta chains from one sample in a study of cytomegalovirus exposure and HLA in healthy donors. The table came from immunoSEQ multiplex PCR; TCRdb's copy has only in-frame clones and leaves some out. Of about 140,000 clones listed, over 70% are singletons. Sequencing used PBMCs. These receptors all stem from a male donor in good health and CMV-seronegative. CDR3s include the opening cysteine and the closing phenylalanine or tryptophan. D genes are given only for firm matches. Rows give clone size only sometimes, using once, few, many, or a class for an expanded clone.

D | length | J | V | size | CDR3 | DNA
TRBD1 | 13 | TRBJ1-4 | TRBV16 | . | CASSQDRDEKLFF | TGTGCCAGCAGCCAAGACAGGGATGAAAAACTGTTTTTT
. | 13 | TRBJ1-1 | TRBV5-1 | . | CASSLGGGTEAFF | TGCGCCAGCAGCTTGGGCGGGGGCACTGAAGCTTTCTTT
TRBD1 | 13 | TRBJ1-3 | TRBV30 | . | CACHRGSGNTIYF | TGTGCCTGCCACAGGGGTTCTGGAAACACCATATATTTT
TRBD1 | 16 | TRBJ1-1 | TRBV29-1 | . | CSVAETGGLRNTEAFF | TGCAGCGTTGCGGAAACAGGGGGCTTGCGGAACACTGAAGCTTTCTTT
. | 12 | TRBJ2-5 | TRBV9 | . | CASSVAGETQYF | TGTGCCAGCAGCGTAGCTGGCGAGACCCAGTACTTC
TRBD2 | 15 | TRBJ2-7 | TRBV6-6 | . | CASSTKTSGSYEQYF | TGTGCCAGCTCGACGAAGACTAGCGGCTCCTACGAGCAGTACTTC
TRBD1 | 16 | TRBJ1-1 | TRBV7-9 | . | CASRTAPDRGRTEAFF | TGTGCCAGCAGAACAGCCCCGGACAGGGGGAGAACTGAAGCTTTCTTT
. | 12 | TRBJ2-7 | TRBV2 | . | CASTGAAVQLYF | TGTGCCAGCACTGGCGCGGCAGTTCAGCTGTACTTC
TRBD2 | 19 | TRBJ2-2 | TRBV9 | . | CASSVALTSGGANTGELFF | TGTGCCAGCAGCGTAGCGCTGACTAGCGGGGGGGCGAACACCGGGGAGCTGTTTTTT
. | 14 | TRBJ1-2 | TRBV5-1 | . | CASSLDWGRGGYTF | TGCGCCAGCAGCTTGGATTGGGGGCGAGGAGGCTACACCTTC
TRBD2 | 15 | TRBJ2-1 | TRBV9 | once | CASSVASGSNDEQFF | TGTGCCAGCAGCGTAGCTAGCGGGAGTAATGATGAGCAGTTCTTC
. | 15 | TRBJ2-2 | TRBV7-9 | . | CASTRQVGGTGELFF | TGTGCCAGCACCCGACAGGTCGGCGGCACCGGGGAGCTGTTTTTT
. | 13 | TRBJ2-7 | TRBV29-1 | . | CSVVGDTSYEQYF | TGCAGCGTTGTAGGGGACACGTCCTACGAGCAGTACTTC
TRBD2 | 16 | TRBJ2-7 | TRBV4-1 | . | CASSPTLAGKTYEQYF | TGCGCCAGCAGCCCCACACTAGCGGGAAAGACCTACGAGCAGTACTTC
. | 13 | TRBJ1-1 | TRBV19 | . | CASSIGRNTEAFF | TGTGCCAGTAGTATAGGCAGGAACACTGAAGCTTTCTTT
. | 14 | TRBJ2-1 | TRBV6-4 | . | CASSATSEGRGQFF | TGTGCCAGCAGCGCTACCAGTGAGGGTCGCGGGCAGTTCTTC
TRBD1 | 14 | TRBJ2-7 | TRBV6-1 | . | CASRTGQGSYEQYF | TGTGCCAGCAGGACGGGACAGGGATCCTACGAGCAGTACTTC